A selection of T cell receptor beta chains follows, all from one sample in a study of blood T cell repertoires in COVID-19. This table comes from immunoSEQ multiplex PCR, and its TCRdb copy is limited to in-frame clones, with some not included. The sample carries over 250,000 clones, 88% recorded once. The sequencing sample was made of PBMCs or T cells enriched from blood (not recorded which). The receptors originated from a woman in her thirties who had recovered from COVID-19. The CDR3 runs from the conserved cysteine through the conserved F or W. The D gene is left open where the match is weak. Some rows mark clone size as missing; the rest say once, few, many or name a class of expanded clone.

clone_size	v_call	d_call	j_call	cdr3_nt	cdr3_aa
NA	TRBV7-9	TRBD1	TRBJ1-5	TGTGCCAGCAGCGCCCCGGGACAGGGGATCCAGCCCCAGCATTTT	CASSAPGQGIQPQHF
NA	TRBV19	TRBD1	TRBJ1-5	TGTGCCAGTAGTCCCGGGACAGGGTATGATCAGCCCCAGCATTTT	CASSPGTGYDQPQHF
few	TRBV5-6	NA	TRBJ1-3	TGTGCCAGCAGCTTGGCCGGACAGCTTTACACCATATATTTT	CASSLAGQLYTIYF
NA	TRBV2	NA	TRBJ2-7	TGTGCCAGCAGATACGGGGACGAGCAGTACTTC	CASRYGDEQYF
NA	TRBV18	NA	TRBJ2-3	TGTGCCAGCTCACCCCTTAGCGGTATCCGCACAGATACGCAGTATTTT	CASSPLSGIRTDTQYF
NA	TRBV10-2	TRBD2	TRBJ2-1	TGCGCCAGCAGGACTAGCGGGGTAAACAATGAGCAGTTCTTC	CASRTSGVNNEQFF
NA	TRBV5-1	TRBD1	TRBJ1-5	TGCGCCAGCAGCCATGGGACAGGGAGTCAGCCCCAGCATTTT	CASSHGTGSQPQHF
once	TRBV20-1	NA	TRBJ1-6	TGCAGTGCTAGTCCAGGGAGGGGAAATTCACCCCTCCACTTT	CSASPGRGNSPLHF
NA	TRBV30	TRBD1	TRBJ1-1	TGTGCCTGGAGTTCGGGACAGCCGGACACTGAAGCTTTCTTT	CAWSSGQPDTEAFF
once	TRBV14	NA	TRBJ2-5	TGTGCCAGCAGCCAAGATAGGGCCATGACGGGATGGGGTGAGACCCAGTACTTC	CASSQDRAMTGWGETQYF
few	TRBV5-1	NA	TRBJ2-3	TGCGCCAGCAGCTTGGTGGCAGGGATTTCAGATACGCAGTATTTT	CASSLVAGISDTQYF
NA	TRBV10-3	TRBD1	TRBJ2-5	TGTGCCATCAGTAGACAGGGGTTTGAGACCCAGTACTTC	CAISRQGFETQYF
NA	TRBV2	NA	TRBJ2-7	TGTGCCAGCAGTGTGTCGGCAGGGAACTACGAGCAGTACTTC	CASSVSAGNYEQYF
few	TRBV5-3	NA	TRBJ1-1	TGTGCCAGAAGCTCCATCAGGAGGGCTGAAGCTTTCTTT	CARSSIRRAEAFF
NA	TRBV28	TRBD2	TRBJ2-7	TGTGCCAGCAGTCCCCGGGAGCGGGGGTACTACGAGCAGTACTTC	CASSPRERGYYEQYF
NA	TRBV7-9	NA	TRBJ2-7	TGTGCCAGCAGCTCCCCGGGACACCCCTACGAGCAGTACTTC	CASSSPGHPYEQYF
NA	TRBV24-1	TRBD1	TRBJ2-2	TGTGCCACCAGTGAGTCGACAGGGGACACCGGGGAGCTGTTTTTT	CATSESTGDTGELFF
NA	TRBV10-2	NA	TRBJ2-3	TGCGCCAGCGGGACATGGGTCGGGCCCACAGATACGCAGTATTTT	CASGTWVGPTDTQYF
NA	TRBV9	NA	TRBJ1-4	TGTGCCAGCAGCGTCGGGGGGGCAACTAATGAAAAACTGTTTTTT	CASSVGGATNEKLFF
NA	TRBV5-6	TRBD1	TRBJ1-2	TGTGCCAGCAGCTTCGGGACAGGGGGCTTCGATGGCTACACCTTC	CASSFGTGGFDGYTF
NA	TRBV6-1	NA	TRBJ1-2	TGTGCCAGCAGTGAAGCAACAGCCTATGGCTACACCTTC	CASSEATAYGYTF
NA	TRBV24-1	NA	TRBJ2-2	TGTGCCACCAGTGATTTGCGCGGGCCAAACACCGGGGAGCTGTTTTTT	CATSDLRGPNTGELFF
NA	TRBV19	TRBD1	TRBJ1-1	TGTGCCAGCACAGGACAGGGGGGCCTCACTGAAGCTTTCTTT	CASTGQGGLTEAFF
NA	TRBV7-9	TRBD1	TRBJ1-5	TGTGCCAGCAGCCAGACAGGGTACAATCAGCCCCAGCATTTT	CASSQTGYNQPQHF
NA	TRBV7-9	NA	TRBJ2-2	TGTGCCAGCAGCTTAGGGCCGCAGAACACCGGGGAGCTGTTTTTT	CASSLGPQNTGELFF
NA	TRBV15	TRBD1	TRBJ2-1	TGTGCCACCAGCGAGGGACCCGGGACAGCCCTGGATGAGCAGTTCTTC	CATSEGPGTALDEQFF
NA	TRBV3-1/TRBV3-2	TRBD2	TRBJ2-3	TGTGCCAGCAGCCTGGCAGCGGGGGGGGCAGATACGCAGTATTTT	CASSLAAGGADTQYF
NA	TRBV30	TRBD1	TRBJ2-1	TGTGCCTGGGACAGGGTTGAGCAGTTCTTC	CAWDRVEQFF
NA	TRBV7-9	TRBD2	TRBJ2-5	TGTGCCAGCAGCCCTGATCTAGCGGGGGGGCCGGGAGAGACCCAGTACTTC	CASSPDLAGGPGETQYF
NA	TRBV3-1/TRBV3-2	TRBD2	TRBJ2-3	TGTGCCAGCAGCTCTCGACTAGCGGGGGATAGCACAGATACGCAGTATTTT	CASSSRLAGDSTDTQYF
NA	TRBV6-1	NA	TRBJ1-1	TGTGCCAGCAGTGAAAGACGTATCCGGGGGACCACTGAAGCTTTCTTT	CASSERRIRGTTEAFF
NA	TRBV4-3	NA	TRBJ1-3	TGCGCCAGCAGCCAAGATCTAGAGGGTACAAACACCATATATTTT	CASSQDLEGTNTIYF
NA	TRBV14	NA	TRBJ2-7	TGTGCCAGCAGCCAGCCCGGACAGCACGAGCAGTACTTC	CASSQPGQHEQYF
NA	TRBV28	NA	TRBJ1-4	TGTGCCAGCAGTTTAGCCTCTAGGTCAGCTGAAAAACTGTTTTTT	CASSLASRSAEKLFF
once	TRBV11-2	NA	TRBJ1-2	TGTGCCAGCAGCTGGGCAGGGGACGGCTACACCTTC	CASSWAGDGYTF
NA	TRBV11-3	TRBD2	TRBJ2-2	TGTGCCAGCAGCCCACTAGCGGGCGGCACCGGGGAGCTGTTTTTT	CASSPLAGGTGELFF
NA	TRBV24-1	TRBD1	TRBJ2-5	TGTGCCACCAGTGATTTGGGGACAGGGCAAGGGACCCAGTACTTC	CATSDLGTGQGTQYF
few	TRBV7-3	TRBD1	TRBJ1-1	TGTGCCAGCAGCTTAGGCAGGGGGGCCACTGAAGCTTTCTTT	CASSLGRGATEAFF
NA	TRBV6-5	TRBD2	TRBJ2-1	TGTGCCAGCAGTTACTCAGCGGGAGAGGTAGACAATGAGCAGTTCTTC	CASSYSAGEVDNEQFF
NA	TRBV19	TRBD2	TRBJ2-1	TGTGCCAGTAGTACCACTAGCGGGGGGTTCTCCTACAATGAGCAGTTCTTC	CASSTTSGGFSYNEQFF
NA	TRBV6-2/TRBV6-3	NA	TRBJ2-7	TGTGCCAGCAGCCTTCCGGCGGGCGACTCCTACGAGCAGTACTTC	CASSLPAGDSYEQYF
NA	TRBV14	NA	TRBJ2-7	TGTGCCAGCAGCCAAGTCGCAGGTGCCGCTTACGAGCAGTACTTC	CASSQVAGAAYEQYF
NA	TRBV6-5	NA	TRBJ2-3	TGTGCCAGCAGCCACAGACAAGCCTCCACAGATACGCAGTATTTT	CASSHRQASTDTQYF